This T cell receptor (beta chain) was retrieved from a study of CD8 T cells in ankylosing spondylitis. The authors made TCR beta libraries by quantitative 5'-RACE with molecular barcodes. Using its own MiXCR run on the 5' RACE reads, TCRdb lists one record per CDR3 protein. The sample yields roughly 260,000 distinct CDR3 sequences, 20% seen once. About this clonotype itself: The antigen remains undetermined.

Study conclusions and caveats: CD8+ cells made up the disease-linked clones, which were relatively rare in peripheral blood. Made up of under ten highly homologous variants, a TCR beta motif appeared characteristic of ankylosing spondylitis blood. Reportedly, disease-linked clones are significantly enriched in ankylosing spondylitis patients' matched synovial fluid.

Between the trimmed V and J ends, which lost 1 base and 4 bases, there was a span of 13 bases. Germline CDR1 and CDR2: SGHDN and FVKESK. The CDR3 runs 16 residues. The clonotype was recovered from a male donor with ankylosing spondylitis or in good health (not recorded which). The rearrangement joins TRBV14 to TRBJ2-2; no reliable D call. Material for sequencing was blood, either unsorted or a sorted T cell fraction (not recorded which). CDR3 amino acids: CASSQVGDTITGELFF. CDR3 nucleotides: TGTGCCAGCAGCCAAGTTGGGGATACTATCACCGGGGAGCTGTTTTTT.